Listed below are T cell receptor beta chains from one sample, sequenced in a study of molecular identifiers for immune sequencing clone quantification. TCRdb recomputed calls from the PCR reads with MiXCR, one row per CDR3 protein. The sample lists about 640,000 distinct CDR3 sequences, 15% to 20% occurring once. The sequenced sample was naive CD8+ T cells from blood, with Jurkat cell RNA spiked in. These receptors were taken from a human donor in good health. Some libraries in this study had Jurkat cell RNA spiked in. Each CDR3 is given with its conserved first and last residue. Fields, in order: clone size, V gene, D gene, CDR3 length, J gene, CDR3 DNA, CDR3 protein. D genes are given only for firm matches. The size field is filled for only some rows; it gives once, few, many or a size class.

clone_size: few; v_call: TRBV11-2; d_call: .; cdr3_length: 13; j_call: TRBJ2-1; cdr3_nt: TGTGCCAGCAGCTCCCCCAGGACCAATGAGCAGTTCTTC; cdr3_aa: CASSSPRTNEQFF
clone_size: many; v_call: TRBV5-4; d_call: .; cdr3_length: 16; j_call: TRBJ2-3; cdr3_nt: TGTGCCAGCAGCGGGGGGTCCAGTATGAACGCAGATACGCAGTATTTT; cdr3_aa: CASSGGSSMNADTQYF
clone_size: many; v_call: TRBV7-6; d_call: .; cdr3_length: 15; j_call: TRBJ2-1; cdr3_nt: TGTGCCAGCAGCTTAGCGGGCGGGGTAGGGAATGAGCAGTTCTTC; cdr3_aa: CASSLAGGVGNEQFF
clone_size: once; v_call: TRBV27; d_call: .; cdr3_length: 15; j_call: TRBJ1-5; cdr3_nt: TGTGCCAGCAGTCCCCCGCTAGGGGGGAATCAGCCCCAGCATTTT; cdr3_aa: CASSPPLGGNQPQHF
clone_size: many; v_call: TRBV9; d_call: .; cdr3_length: 15; j_call: TRBJ2-1; cdr3_nt: TGTGCCAGCAGCGTAGGTTCACTTTCCTACAATGAGCAGTTCTTC; cdr3_aa: CASSVGSLSYNEQFF
clone_size: many; v_call: TRBV7-9; d_call: .; cdr3_length: 13; j_call: TRBJ2-5; cdr3_nt: TGTGCCAGCAGCAAGGACCTTCAAGAGACCCAGTACTTC; cdr3_aa: CASSKDLQETQYF
clone_size: once; v_call: TRBV5-1; d_call: TRBD2; cdr3_length: 16; j_call: TRBJ2-1; cdr3_nt: TGCGCCAGCAGCTTTGGACTAGCGGCAGAATACAATGAGCAGTTCTTC; cdr3_aa: CASSFGLAAEYNEQFF
clone_size: many; v_call: TRBV27; d_call: .; cdr3_length: 13; j_call: TRBJ2-3; cdr3_nt: TGTGCCAGCACTCTGACGGGCACAGATACGCAGTATTTT; cdr3_aa: CASTLTGTDTQYF
clone_size: many; v_call: TRBV7-9; d_call: TRBD1; cdr3_length: 16; j_call: TRBJ1-5; cdr3_nt: TGTGCCAGCAGCTATAACGACAGGGGTGACAATCAGCCCCAGCATTTT; cdr3_aa: CASSYNDRGDNQPQHF
clone_size: many; v_call: TRBV19; d_call: .; cdr3_length: 16; j_call: TRBJ2-5; cdr3_nt: TGTGCCAGTAGTATGATCAGTACAATACGCCAAGAGACCCAGTACTTC; cdr3_aa: CASSMISTIRQETQYF
clone_size: many; v_call: TRBV18; d_call: .; cdr3_length: 11; j_call: TRBJ2-3; cdr3_nt: TGTGCCAGCAGTCCCTCGGATACGCAGTATTTT; cdr3_aa: CASSPSDTQYF
clone_size: few; v_call: TRBV20-1; d_call: .; cdr3_length: 16; j_call: TRBJ2-3; cdr3_nt: TGCAGTGCTGGAGTAGGGATGGGGATTTTCGTGGATACGCAGTATTTT; cdr3_aa: CSAGVGMGIFVDTQYF
clone_size: .; v_call: TRBV29-1; d_call: TRBD2; cdr3_length: 15; j_call: TRBJ2-2; cdr3_nt: TGCAGCGTTGAGTGGTTAGCGGGAGTCCCCTGGGAGCTGTTTTTT; cdr3_aa: CSVEWLAGVPWELFF
clone_size: few; v_call: TRBV21-1; d_call: .; cdr3_length: 12; j_call: TRBJ1-1; cdr3_nt: TGTGCCAGCACCCCGGGACACACTGAAGCTTTCTTT; cdr3_aa: CASTPGHTEAFF
clone_size: many; v_call: TRBV29-1; d_call: .; cdr3_length: 13; j_call: TRBJ2-5; cdr3_nt: TGCAGCGTTGTTTTTTGGGTCCAAGAGACCCAGTACTTC; cdr3_aa: CSVVFWVQETQYF
clone_size: few; v_call: TRBV27; d_call: .; cdr3_length: 14; j_call: TRBJ2-6; cdr3_nt: TGTGCCAGCGGGCTGATCTCTGGGGCCAACGTCCTGACTTTC; cdr3_aa: CASGLISGANVLTF
clone_size: many; v_call: TRBV4-3; d_call: TRBD2; cdr3_length: 18; j_call: TRBJ2-7; cdr3_nt: TGCGCCAGCAGCCAAGATCGCGCCTGGACTAGCGGGAGGCATGAGCAGTACTTC; cdr3_aa: CASSQDRAWTSGRHEQYF
clone_size: many; v_call: TRBV6-5; d_call: .; cdr3_length: 15; j_call: TRBJ2-3; cdr3_nt: TGTGCCAGCAGAGACATGGGAGACCCCACAGATACGCAGTATTTT; cdr3_aa: CASRDMGDPTDTQYF
clone_size: many; v_call: TRBV9; d_call: .; cdr3_length: 14; j_call: TRBJ2-7; cdr3_nt: TGTGCCAGCAGCCCCGAGGACTCTACCTACGAGCAGTACTTC; cdr3_aa: CASSPEDSTYEQYF
clone_size: few; v_call: TRBV19; d_call: .; cdr3_length: 14; j_call: TRBJ2-7; cdr3_nt: TGTGCCAGTAGTATAGGAGGGGGAGGCTACGAGCAGTACTTC; cdr3_aa: CASSIGGGGYEQYF
clone_size: few; v_call: TRBV9; d_call: TRBD1; cdr3_length: 16; j_call: TRBJ2-7; cdr3_nt: TGTGCCAGCAGCCCCTCGGGGACAGCATTGTCCTACGAGCAGTACTTC; cdr3_aa: CASSPSGTALSYEQYF
clone_size: many; v_call: TRBV19; d_call: .; cdr3_length: 14; j_call: TRBJ2-7; cdr3_nt: TGTGCCAGTAGTGCTTCGGGGGGCCTAGGAGAGCAGTACTTC; cdr3_aa: CASSASGGLGEQYF
clone_size: many; v_call: TRBV7-9; d_call: .; cdr3_length: 11; j_call: TRBJ2-2; cdr3_nt: TGTGCCAGCAGCACGGCCGGGGAGCTGTTTTTT; cdr3_aa: CASSTAGELFF
clone_size: .; v_call: TRBV7-9; d_call: .; cdr3_length: 15; j_call: TRBJ2-7; cdr3_nt: TGTGCCAGCAGCTTAGGAATCGGACAGTCCTACGAGCAGTACTTC; cdr3_aa: CASSLGIGQSYEQYF
clone_size: .; v_call: TRBV28; d_call: .; cdr3_length: 17; j_call: TRBJ2-5; cdr3_nt: TGTGCCAGCAGTTTTGATCCGACAGACCAGTACCAAGAGACCCAGTACTTC; cdr3_aa: CASSFDPTDQYQETQYF
clone_size: many; v_call: TRBV21-1; d_call: .; cdr3_length: 16; j_call: TRBJ2-2; cdr3_nt: TGTGCCAGCGGACGGAGGACAGGGGGTTACACCGGGGAGCTGTTTTTT; cdr3_aa: CASGRRTGGYTGELFF
clone_size: many; v_call: TRBV18; d_call: .; cdr3_length: 13; j_call: TRBJ1-2; cdr3_nt: TGTGCCAGCTCACCTCCTACCAACTATGGCTACACCTTC; cdr3_aa: CASSPPTNYGYTF
clone_size: few; v_call: TRBV19; d_call: .; cdr3_length: 15; j_call: TRBJ2-3; cdr3_nt: TGTGCCAGTACCCAACACGGGGGGCCGTCAGATACGCAGTATTTT; cdr3_aa: CASTQHGGPSDTQYF
clone_size: many; v_call: TRBV16; d_call: TRBD2; cdr3_length: 15; j_call: TRBJ2-7; cdr3_nt: TGTGCCAGCAGCCCCACAGCGGGGGCAGAGCACGAGCAGTACTTC; cdr3_aa: CASSPTAGAEHEQYF
clone_size: few; v_call: TRBV13; d_call: TRBD2; cdr3_length: 16; j_call: TRBJ2-7; cdr3_nt: TGTGCCAGCAGCTTACTAGGGTCTAGCGGGAGTTACGAGCAGTACTTC; cdr3_aa: CASSLLGSSGSYEQYF
clone_size: few; v_call: TRBV3-1; d_call: .; cdr3_length: 15; j_call: TRBJ2-5; cdr3_nt: TGTGCCAGCAGCGCTAATCTGGGGCCCGGGGAGACCCAGTACTTC; cdr3_aa: CASSANLGPGETQYF
clone_size: .; v_call: TRBV28; d_call: TRBD1; cdr3_length: 16; j_call: TRBJ1-1; cdr3_nt: TGTGCCAGCAGTTTATTGGGACAGTCCATGAACACTGAAGCTTTCTTT; cdr3_aa: CASSLLGQSMNTEAFF
clone_size: many; v_call: TRBV28; d_call: TRBD1; cdr3_length: 16; j_call: TRBJ1-5; cdr3_nt: TGTGCCAGCAGTTTTTCCCGGGACAGGGGGGGTCAGCCCCAGCATTTT; cdr3_aa: CASSFSRDRGGQPQHF
clone_size: many; v_call: TRBV20-1; d_call: TRBD1; cdr3_length: 13; j_call: TRBJ2-7; cdr3_nt: TGCAGTGCTGTGCATGACAGGGTCTACGAGCAGTACTTC; cdr3_aa: CSAVHDRVYEQYF
clone_size: few; v_call: TRBV6-2/TRBV6-3; d_call: TRBD2; cdr3_length: 15; j_call: TRBJ2-7; cdr3_nt: TGTGCCAGCAGTTACGTAGCGGGGACCCCCTACGAGCAGTACTTC; cdr3_aa: CASSYVAGTPYEQYF
clone_size: many; v_call: TRBV12-3/TRBV12-4; d_call: TRBD1; cdr3_length: 13; j_call: TRBJ1-5; cdr3_nt: TGTGCCAGCAGGACAGGGTGGACTCAGCCCCAGCATTTT; cdr3_aa: CASRTGWTQPQHF
clone_size: many; v_call: TRBV24-1; d_call: .; cdr3_length: 13; j_call: TRBJ2-3; cdr3_nt: TGTGCCACCGGGGATAGGTACACAGATACGCAGTATTTT; cdr3_aa: CATGDRYTDTQYF
clone_size: many; v_call: TRBV12-3/TRBV12-4; d_call: .; cdr3_length: 15; j_call: TRBJ2-3; cdr3_nt: TGTGCCAGCAGTTCCCTGAGGGGAGGCACAGATACGCAGTATTTT; cdr3_aa: CASSSLRGGTDTQYF
clone_size: few; v_call: TRBV15; d_call: .; cdr3_length: 15; j_call: TRBJ2-7; cdr3_nt: TGTGCCACCAGCAGAGATCGGGGTACCTCCTACGAGCAGTACTTC; cdr3_aa: CATSRDRGTSYEQYF
clone_size: few; v_call: TRBV19; d_call: .; cdr3_length: 16; j_call: TRBJ1-5; cdr3_nt: TGTGCCAGTAGTATTCTGGGTGAAAGGTGGGATCAGCCCCAGCATTTT; cdr3_aa: CASSILGERWDQPQHF
clone_size: few; v_call: TRBV20-1; d_call: TRBD1; cdr3_length: 18; j_call: TRBJ2-1; cdr3_nt: TGCAGTGCTAGATGGGACAGCCAAAGTAGCTGGTCCTACAATGAGCAGTTCTTC; cdr3_aa: CSARWDSQSSWSYNEQFF
clone_size: .; v_call: TRBV27; d_call: TRBD1; cdr3_length: 17; j_call: TRBJ1-4; cdr3_nt: TGTGCCAGCAGTTTATCGACAGGGAGGTTAGCTAATGAAAAACTGTTTTTT; cdr3_aa: CASSLSTGRLANEKLFF
clone_size: many; v_call: TRBV20-1; d_call: .; cdr3_length: 13; j_call: TRBJ1-1; cdr3_nt: TGCAGTGCCCCCGGGCCCATGAACACTGAAGCTTTCTTT; cdr3_aa: CSAPGPMNTEAFF
clone_size: few; v_call: TRBV5-1; d_call: .; cdr3_length: 13; j_call: TRBJ2-7; cdr3_nt: TGCGCCAGCAGCGCCGACTACCATTACGAGCAGTACTTC; cdr3_aa: CASSADYHYEQYF
clone_size: many; v_call: TRBV9; d_call: .; cdr3_length: 15; j_call: TRBJ2-3; cdr3_nt: TGTGCCAGCAGCGTCGATGGGGGTAGCACAGATACGCAGTATTTT; cdr3_aa: CASSVDGGSTDTQYF
clone_size: many; v_call: TRBV28; d_call: .; cdr3_length: 14; j_call: TRBJ1-1; cdr3_nt: TGTGCCAGCAGGGACGACAGGATGAACACTGAAGCTTTCTTT; cdr3_aa: CASRDDRMNTEAFF
clone_size: many; v_call: TRBV4-3; d_call: .; cdr3_length: 15; j_call: TRBJ2-1; cdr3_nt: TGCGCCAGCAGCCAAGACTCCGGGGCCTACAATGAGCAGTTCTTC; cdr3_aa: CASSQDSGAYNEQFF
clone_size: many; v_call: TRBV6-2/TRBV6-3; d_call: .; cdr3_length: 17; j_call: TRBJ1-4; cdr3_nt: TGTGCCAGCAGTGACTACAGTCCTCGGGACGGGGGTGAAAAACTGTTTTTT; cdr3_aa: CASSDYSPRDGGEKLFF
clone_size: many; v_call: TRBV6-2/TRBV6-3; d_call: TRBD2; cdr3_length: 16; j_call: TRBJ2-3; cdr3_nt: TGTGCCAGCAAAACCGGGACTAGCGGGTTAGCAGATACGCAGTATTTT; cdr3_aa: CASKTGTSGLADTQYF
clone_size: many; v_call: TRBV2; d_call: .; cdr3_length: 15; j_call: TRBJ2-3; cdr3_nt: TGTGCCACTTCGGAAGGGCGCACTAGCACAGATACGCAGTATTTT; cdr3_aa: CATSEGRTSTDTQYF